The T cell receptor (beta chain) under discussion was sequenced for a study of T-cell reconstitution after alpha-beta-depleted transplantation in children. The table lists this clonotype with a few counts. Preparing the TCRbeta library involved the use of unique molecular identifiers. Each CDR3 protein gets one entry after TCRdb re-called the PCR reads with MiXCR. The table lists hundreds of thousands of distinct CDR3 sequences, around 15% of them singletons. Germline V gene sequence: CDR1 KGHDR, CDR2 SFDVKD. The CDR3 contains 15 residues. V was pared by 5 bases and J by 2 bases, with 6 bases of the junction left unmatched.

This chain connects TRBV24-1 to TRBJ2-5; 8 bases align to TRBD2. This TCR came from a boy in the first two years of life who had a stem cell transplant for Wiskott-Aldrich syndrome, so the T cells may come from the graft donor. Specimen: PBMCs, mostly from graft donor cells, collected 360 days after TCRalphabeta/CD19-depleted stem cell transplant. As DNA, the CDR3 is TGTGCCACCAGTGCGGGCGGGAGGTGGCAAGAGACCCAGTACTTC. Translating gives CATSAGGRWQETQYF.